The 25 T cell receptor beta chains below all came from one sample that was sequenced in a study of blood T cell repertoires in COVID-19. Profiling relied on immunoSEQ multiplex PCR, and the TCRdb table lists in-frame clones only, not all of them. The data contain roughly 200,000 clones, about 80% of them singletons. Input material: peripheral blood. All receptors derive from a man aged 45-65 years with active or convalescent COVID-19.

V usage is TRBV7-6 and J usage is TRBJ2-7; 10 bases align to TRBD2. In germline, CDR1 is SGHVS, CDR2 FNYEAQ. The CDR3 has 15 amino acids. Unmatched junction bases numbered 3, after V lost 2 bases and J lost 2 bases. CDR3 in amino acids: CASSLRAGGTYEQYF. For the CDR3, the DNA is TGTGCCAGCAGCTTACGAGCGGGGGGGACCTACGAGCAGTACTTC.

This rearrangement joins TRBV10-3 to TRBJ1-1; weak D call: TRBD1 (5 bases). Trimming took 0 bases from V and 5 from J, leaving 16 bases between them. Germline-derived CDR1 and CDR2 are ENHRY and SYGVKD. This CDR3 has 16 amino acids. The CDR3 sequence is CAISESTVGGGTEAFF. The DNA for the CDR3 is TGTGCCATCAGTGAGTCGACGGTCGGGGGAGGGACTGAAGCTTTCTTT.

The rearrangement links TRBV5-1 to TRBJ2-1; D possibly corresponds to TRBD1 (6 bases). The ends were cut back, 5 bases at V and 4 bases at J, with 10 bases in the middle. This CDR3 has 13 residues. From germline, CDR1 is SGHRS and CDR2 YFSETQ. This chain's CDR3 is CASRTQGYNEQFF. The CDR3 DNA reads TGCGCCAGCAGAACACAGGGATACAATGAGCAGTTCTTC.

The J gene is TRBJ1-2, the V gene TRBV20-1; 8 nucleotides line up with TRBD1. V gave up 3 bases and J gave up 5 bases; unmatched junction bases: 2. CDR1 DFQATT and CDR2 SNEGSKA come from the germline V gene (reference sequence). The CDR3 consists of 12 residues. This CDR3 is CSASQGAYGYTF. In DNA, the CDR3 is TGCAGTGCTAGTCAGGGGGCTTATGGCTACACCTTC.

This clone has a count of ten or more. The chain joins TRBV7-2 to TRBJ2-7; D ambiguous. Germline CDR1 and CDR2: SGHTA and FQGNSA. CDR3 size: 14 residues. The V end was cut by 2 bases, the J end by 1 base, with 9 bases between. CDR3 residues: CASSLNFYSYEQYF. In DNA, the CDR3 is TGTGCCAGCAGCTTAAATTTTTATTCCTACGAGCAGTACTTC.

The chain is built from TRBV27 and TRBJ1-1, with 7 nucleotides matching TRBD1. CDR1 and CDR2 from the germline V gene are MNHEY and SMNVEV (reference sequence). The CDR3 length is 12 residues. V gave up 3 bases and J gave up 5 bases; unmatched junction bases: 0. The DNA of the CDR3 is TGTGCCAGCAGTTTCAGGGGGACTGAAGCTTTCTTT. Translating it yields CASSFRGTEAFF.

The gene calls are TRBV2 and TRBJ1-5; D unclear. Per germline, CDR1 SNHLY and CDR2 FYNNEI. V lost 4 bases and J lost 1, with 5 bases in between. This CDR3 has 13 amino acids. The CDR3 DNA reads as TGTGCCAGCAGTGTAGTCAGCAATCAGCCCCAGCATTTT. It translates to CASSVVSNQPQHF.

CDR3 bases: TGTGCCAGCAGTTCCGGGACAGGGCTCTACGAGCAGTACTTC. Translating it yields CASSSGTGLYEQYF. The V and J genes are TRBV2 and TRBJ2-7; TRBD1 aligns across 9 bases. Trimming took 5 bases from V and 3 from J; bases not matched to a gene: 5. There are 14 residues in the CDR3. CDR1 is SNHLY, CDR2 FYNNEI, per germline.

The chain is built from TRBV29-1 and TRBJ2-2; 8 bases fit TRBD2. This CDR3 spans 14 amino acids. V dropped 7 bases and J dropped 6; count of bases not matched to a gene: 10. Germline lookup yields CDR1 SQVTM and CDR2 ANQGSEA. The CDR3 loop is CSAYHLAGAGELFF. In DNA form, the CDR3 reads TGCAGCGCATACCACCTAGCGGGTGCCGGGGAGCTGTTTTTT.

The CDR3 nucleotides read TGTGCCAGCAGTTCCGTGACAGGGGGAGGTTCACCCCTCCACTTT. Translation: CASSSVTGGGSPLHF. This sequence joins TRBV6-6 and TRBJ1-6; 9 nucleotides agree with TRBD1. V dropped 4 bases and J dropped 9; count of bases not matched to a gene: 7. Looked up from germline, CDR1 is MNHNY and CDR2 is SVGAGI (reference sequence). CDR3 length: 15 residues.

The chain links TRBV7-8 to TRBJ2-7; tentative D call: TRBD2 (6 bases). This CDR3 contains 16 residues. In germline, CDR1 is SGHVS, CDR2 FQNEAQ. V dropped 5 bases and J dropped 6 bases, with 23 bases sitting between them. The CDR3 sequence is CASSPASQSGVGEQYF. The CDR3 DNA reads as TGTGCCAGCAGCCCAGCTAGCCAGTCGGGGGTTGGCGAGCAGTACTTC.

To note about this clone: Other DNA sequences in this sample translate to the same CDR3. The chain links TRBV4-2 to TRBJ2-3; 9 bases fit TRBD1. The trim removed 0 bases at V and 6 bases at J, leaving 4 bases unmatched. Germline CDR1 is LGHNA and CDR2 is YNFKEQ. This CDR3 comprises 15 residues. CDR3 in amino acids: CASSQETGGADTQYF. CDR3 nucleotides: TGTGCCAGCAGCCAAGAGACAGGGGGGGCTGATACGCAGTATTTT.

The chain couples TRBV10-3 to TRBJ2-7; D not certain. CDR1 and CDR2 from the germline V gene are ENHRY and SYGVKD. With 6 bases removed from V and 0 bases from J, the gap between germline ends came to 12 bases. This CDR3 contains 14 residues. CDR3 sequence: CAISNSLSSYEQYF. The DNA of the CDR3 is TGTGCCATCAGCAACAGCCTAAGCTCCTACGAGCAGTACTTC.

The DNA of the CDR3 is TGTGCCAGCAGTGACCCGGGACAGGGGAGGGACGAGCAGTACTTC. Amino acid sequence: CASSDPGQGRDEQYF. This chain links TRBV6-1 with TRBJ2-7; 10 positions agree with TRBD1. This CDR3 is 15 amino acids long. V was pared by 3 bases and J by 5 bases, with 7 bases of the junction left unmatched. Germline V gives CDR1 MNHNS, CDR2 SASEGT.

The chain couples TRBV6-5 to TRBJ1-2; 8 bases agree with TRBD1. From germline, CDR1 is MNHEY and CDR2 SVGAGI. Unmatched junction bases numbered 11, after V lost 6 bases and J lost 5 bases. The CDR3 covers 15 residues. The CDR3 DNA is TGTGCCAGCAGCCCATATTACGGACAGGGATATGGCTACACCTTC. It is translated as CASSPYYGQGYGYTF.

V is TRBV5-1 and J is TRBJ2-6; the match to TRBD1 covers 7 bases. V shed 5 bases and J 4 bases; nucleotides not matched to a gene: 6. The CDR3 consists of 15 residues. Germline V lookup: CDR1 SGHRS, CDR2 YFSETQ. The CDR3: CASRDRGQGANVLTF. The CDR3 DNA is TGCGCCAGCAGGGATAGGGGGCAAGGGGCCAACGTCCTGACTTTC.

This clone was seen a few times. This chain's CDR3 is CASSLTVDRGTDTQYF. CDR3 nucleotides: TGTGCCAGCAGCTTAACGGTTGACAGGGGGACAGATACGCAGTATTTT. The chain employs TRBV7-3 and TRBJ2-3; 9 nucleotides match TRBD1. The CDR3 totals 16 residues. The V segment lost 0 bases and the J segment 3 bases; nucleotides outside the gene matches: 4. Germline-derived CDR1 and CDR2 are SGHTA and FQGTGA.

V usage is TRBV11-2 and J usage is TRBJ2-1; 7 bases agree with TRBD2. Trimming took 2 bases from V and 3 from J; bases not matched to a gene: 7. CDR3 length: 16 residues. Germline CDR1 reads SGHAT; CDR2 reads FQNNGV. CDR3 DNA: TGTGCCAGCAGCTTATATCGAGGGAGGGTCTACAATGAGCAGTTCTTC. Its protein product is CASSLYRGRVYNEQFF.

This rearrangement joins TRBV28 to TRBJ2-7, with D perhaps TRBD1 (5 bases). This CDR3 spans 13 amino acids. V lost 3 bases and J lost 10, with 16 bases in between. Germline CDR1 MDHEN, CDR2 SYDVKM. The CDR3 sequence is CASSFYRPGTQYF. In nucleotides, the CDR3 is TGTGCCAGCAGTTTTTACAGGCCCGGCACTCAGTACTTC. The full variable domain, with the rest looked up from reference TRBV28 and TRBJ2-7, is DVKVTQSSRYLVKRTGEKVFLECVQDMDHENMFWYRQDPGLGLRLIYFSYDVKMKEKGDIPEGYSVSREKKERFSLILESASTNQTSMYLCASSFYRPGTQYFGPGTRLTVT.

This chain joins TRBV5-6 and TRBJ2-3; 9 nucleotides agree with TRBD2. The junction had 6 bases not matched to a gene; V was cut back by 0 bases and J by 7 bases. This CDR3 is built from 15 residues. Germline V lookup: CDR1 SGHDT, CDR2 YYEEEE. CDR3 nucleotide sequence: TGTGCCAGCAGCTTGGTAGTAGCGGGGGCATATACGCAGTATTTT. Encoded protein: CASSLVVAGAYTQYF. The full variable domain, rest sourced from reference TRBV5-6 and TRBJ2-3, is DAGVTQSPTHLIKTRGQQVTLRCSPKSGHDTVSWYQQALGQGPQFIFQYYEEEERQRGNFPDRFSGHQFPNYSSELNVNALLLGDSALYLCASSLVVAGAYTQYFGPGTRLTVL.

The chain employs TRBV24-1 and TRBJ2-1; TRBD2 agrees at 8 bases. After removal of 4 bases from V and 5 bases from J, the junction contained 9 bases not matched to a gene. The CDR3 has 16 amino acids. Germline V gives CDR1 KGHDR, CDR2 SFDVKD. This CDR3 reads CATSEGGGPTHNEQFF. CDR3 DNA sequence: TGTGCCACCAGTGAGGGCGGGGGGCCCACCCACAATGAGCAGTTCTTC.

This clone was recorded only once. The rearrangement joins TRBV5-1 to TRBJ2-1; no firm D call. CDR1 SGHRS and CDR2 YFSETQ come from the germline V gene. V shed 4 bases and J shed 5 bases, with 7 bases lying between them. The CDR3 sequence is 12 residues long. CDR3 nucleotides: TGCGCCAGCAGCCGCCAGGACAATGAGCAGTTCTTC. As protein: CASSRQDNEQFF.

The chain joins TRBV6-5 to TRBJ1-1; unclear D gene. The CDR3 runs to 12 residues. CDR1 is MNHEY, CDR2 SVGAGI, per germline. Trimming shortened V by 10 bases and J by 4 bases, and 13 bases separated the two germline ends. CDR3 DNA: TGTGCCACAAATGGTGGAGGCACTGAAGCTTTCTTT. As protein: CATNGGGTEAFF.

The chain has TRBV11-3 and TRBJ2-3; D unresolved. This CDR3 has 14 residues. V lost 1 base and J 2 bases, leaving 7 bases between the germline ends. CDR1 is SGHNT and CDR2 is YENEEA in the germline V gene. The CDR3 region has the DNA TGTGCCAGCAGCTTAGGCGGTTCCACAGATACGCAGTATTTT. It yields the protein CASSLGGSTDTQYF.

The chain uses TRBV4-2 and TRBJ2-1; TRBD2 matches at 12 bases. Germline V gives CDR1 LGHNA, CDR2 YNFKEQ. The CDR3 is 16 residues long. Trimming removed 4 bases from V and 5 bases from J; junction bases left unmatched: 6. The CDR3 DNA is TGTGCCAGCAGCCCCCTAGCGGGGGGGGGCCACAATGAGCAGTTCTTC. Translated: CASSPLAGGGHNEQFF.